The 32 T cell receptor beta chains below all came from one sample that was sequenced in a study of blood T cell repertoires in COVID-19. Method: immunoSEQ multiplex PCR; TCRdb's copy keeps in-frame clones and lacks some. The data hold about 49,000 clones, with around 65% observed a single time. Source material: peripheral blood. These receptors were taken from a woman in her seventies with acute or convalescent COVID-19.

The V gene is TRBV10-3, the J gene TRBJ2-7; D unresolved. The CDR3 loop spans 14 amino acids. The V end lost 3 bases, the J end lost 0 bases, and 9 bases lay between the germline ends. Germline CDR1 and CDR2: ENHRY and SYGVKD. DNA of the CDR3: TGTGCCATCAGTGACAACCTGAGCTCCTACGAGCAGTACTTC. This translates into CAISDNLSSYEQYF.

The chain couples TRBV5-1 to TRBJ2-5; TRBD1 matches 9 bases. Germline trimming cut 5 bases from V and 5 bases from J; bases unmatched to any gene: 10. The CDR3 extends over 15 amino acids. Germline values: CDR1 SGHRS, CDR2 YFSETQ. CDR3 DNA: TGCGCCAGCAGTACCCTTTCGGGACAGGGTGAGACCCAGTACTTC. This codes for CASSTLSGQGETQYF.

The chain employs TRBV4-3 and TRBJ2-7; perhaps TRBD1 as D (6 bases). Trimming left V 1 base short and J 4 bases short, with 11 bases between. CDR1 and CDR2 from the germline V gene are LGHNA and YSLEER. This CDR3 is 14 amino acids long. CDR3 residues: CASSQAQGRYEQYF. The DNA for the CDR3 is TGCGCCAGCAGCCAAGCACAGGGTCGGTACGAGCAGTACTTC.

The chain couples TRBV3-1 (or the pseudogene TRBV3-2) to TRBJ1-4; D is undetermined. V dropped 4 bases and J dropped 7 bases, with 10 bases sitting between them. CDR3 length: 13 amino acids. CDR1 LGHDT and CDR2 YNNKEL come from the germline V gene (reference sequence). The CDR3 region has the DNA TGTGCCAGCAGCCGAGAGGAGAGTGAAAAACTGTTTTTT. It specifies CASSREESEKLFF.

This clone was seen more than once but under ten times. The chain carries TRBV2 and TRBJ2-7; the match to TRBD1 covers 7 bases. The trim removed 11 bases at V and 0 bases at J, leaving 10 bases unmatched. Germline V CDR1 and CDR2: SNHLY, FYNNEI. The CDR3 is made up of 14 amino acids. The CDR3 region is CARSTPGGSYEQYF. The CDR3 region has the DNA TGTGCCCGATCGACCCCAGGGGGCTCCTACGAGCAGTACTTC.

This chain links TRBV7-6 with TRBJ2-2, with TRBD2 identical over 12 bases. Germline assignment: CDR1 SGHVS and CDR2 FNYEAQ. This CDR3 spans 18 amino acids. V gave up 5 bases and J gave up 0 bases; unmatched junction bases: 7. This CDR3 reads CASSPGLAGITNTGELFF. The CDR3 DNA reads as TGTGCCAGCAGCCCAGGACTAGCGGGAATTACGAACACCGGGGAGCTGTTTTTT.

The V call is TRBV7-9, the J call TRBJ2-4; perhaps TRBD2 as D (5 bases). The CDR3 covers 15 residues. In germline, CDR1 is SEHNR, CDR2 FQNEAQ (reference sequence). V lost 10 bases and J 2 bases, leaving 18 bases between the germline ends. The CDR3 region has the DNA TGTGCCACTTCCCCGGGTGGGAGCCCCAAAAACATTCAGTACTTC. It translates to CATSPGGSPKNIQYF.

The CDR3 DNA reads TGTGCCAGCAGCCAAGGTGGGGGCGACATGAACACTGAAGCTTTCTTT. It encodes CASSQGGGDMNTEAFF. The chain employs TRBV3-1 (or the pseudogene TRBV3-2) and TRBJ1-1; D might be TRBD1 (6 bases). The germline CDR1 and CDR2 sequences are LGHDT and YNNKEL (reference sequence). This CDR3 region has 16 residues. Between the trimmed V and J ends, which lost 1 base and 0 bases, there was a span of 12 bases.

The chain uses TRBV6-5 and TRBJ1-6; TRBD1 aligns across 12 bases. This CDR3 contains 15 residues. After removal of 3 bases from V and 10 bases from J, the junction contained 4 bases not matched to a gene. CDR1 is MNHEY and CDR2 is SVGAGI in the germline V gene. CDR3 amino acids: CASSYSGTGGSPLHF. The CDR3 nucleotides read TGTGCCAGCAGTTATTCCGGGACAGGGGGCTCACCCCTCCACTTT.

The chain couples TRBV6-5 to TRBJ1-1, with D perhaps TRBD1 (6 bases). Trimming took 0 bases from V and 3 from J, leaving 8 bases between them. This CDR3 spans 14 amino acids. CDR1 and CDR2 from the germline V gene are MNHEY and SVGAGI. The CDR3 DNA is TGTGCCAGCAGTTACTCGAACAGGGACACTGAAGCTTTCTTT. This codes for CASSYSNRDTEAFF.

The V gene is TRBV2, the J gene TRBJ2-7, with 10 bases matching TRBD2. Per the germline V gene, CDR1 is SNHLY and CDR2 is FYNNEI. V trimming: 4 bases; J trimming: 4 bases; junction bases outside the gene matches: 4. This CDR3 is 14 amino acids long. The CDR3 loop reads CASSVGLALYEQYF. The CDR3 DNA sequence: TGTGCCAGCAGTGTGGGACTAGCGTTATACGAGCAGTACTTC.

The chain combines TRBV3-1 (or the pseudogene TRBV3-2) with TRBJ2-1; TRBD2 matches at 11 bases. The CDR3 runs 15 residues. Per the germline V gene, CDR1 is LGHDT and CDR2 is YNNKEL (reference sequence). Losses at the gene ends were 0 bases for V and 9 bases for J; bases not matched to a gene: 4. CDR3 bases: TGTGCCAGCAGCCAAGATCAACTAGCGGGGGCTGAGCAGTTCTTC. Protein sequence: CASSQDQLAGAEQFF.

This clone was observed a handful of times. The rearrangement joins TRBV4-1 to TRBJ1-1; D unresolved. Trimming left V 0 bases short and J 4 bases short, with 6 bases between. This CDR3 is built from 13 residues. CDR1 and CDR2 (germline): MGHRA, YSYEKL. CDR3 nucleotide sequence: TGCGCCAGCAGCCAAGAGCGGGCCACTGAAGCTTTCTTT. Residues: CASSQERATEAFF.

The genes are TRBV6-5 and TRBJ2-7, with TRBD1 identical over 7 bases. V trimming: 5 bases; J trimming: 2 bases; junction bases outside the gene matches: 9. The CDR3 covers 15 residues. CDR1 is MNHEY and CDR2 is SVGAGI in the germline V gene. CDR3: CASSPSGQITYEQYF. The CDR3 DNA sequence: TGTGCCAGCAGTCCGTCGGGACAGATTACCTACGAGCAGTACTTC.

This clone was counted a few times. The chain recombines TRBV7-8 with TRBJ2-5; D gene uncertain. The CDR3 loop spans 14 amino acids. Trimming pared 0 bases from V and 4 bases from J, leaving 9 bases between. The V gene's germline CDR1 is SGHVS and CDR2 FQNEAQ. CDR3 sequence (DNA): TGTGCCAGCAGCTTAGCGGGCAGCCGAGAGACCCAGTACTTC. Its protein product is CASSLAGSRETQYF. Full variable domain (rest looked up from reference TRBV7-8 and TRBJ2-5): GAGVSQSPRYKVAKRGQDVALRCDPISGHVSLFWYQQALGQGPEFLTYFQNEAQLDKSGLPSDRFFAERPEGSVSTLKIQRTQQEDSAVYLCASSLAGSRETQYFGPGTRLLVL.

V usage is TRBV19 and J usage is TRBJ1-3, with a tentative D call TRBD1 (5 bases). Germline CDR1 LNHDA, CDR2 SQIVND (reference sequence). V was pared by 5 bases and J by 0 bases, with 17 bases between. This CDR3 has 17 residues. This CDR3 reads CASSLKGNSFSGNTIYF. The CDR3 nucleotides are TGTGCCAGTAGTCTGAAGGGGAACAGCTTCTCTGGAAACACCATATATTTT.

The CDR3 is CASSQIQGTQYF. CDR3 DNA: TGTGCCAGCAGCCAGATCCAGGGGACCCAGTACTTC. The V and J genes are TRBV3-1 (or the pseudogene TRBV3-2) and TRBJ2-5, with a tentative D call TRBD1 (5 bases). Germline-derived CDR1 and CDR2 are LGHDT and YNNKEL (reference sequence). The CDR3 spans 12 residues. Trimming shortened V by 3 bases and J by 7 bases, and 9 bases separated the two germline ends.

CDR3 sequence: CASSFLPADTQYF. CDR3 DNA: TGCGCCAGCAGCTTCTTACCGGCAGATACGCAGTATTTT. The rearrangement joins TRBV5-1 to TRBJ2-3; D gene uncertain. The CDR3 totals 13 residues. CDR1 and CDR2 (germline): SGHRS, YFSETQ. Trimming shortened V by 2 bases and J by 4 bases, and 8 bases separated the two germline ends.

The chain carries TRBV25-1 and TRBJ1-1; the match to TRBD1 covers 7 bases. V dropped 1 base and J dropped 5; count of bases not matched to a gene: 1. Per the germline V gene, CDR1 is MGHDK and CDR2 is SYGVNS. The CDR3 length is 13 residues. The CDR3 sequence is CASSESGGTEAFF. CDR3 in DNA: TGTGCCAGCAGTGAATCAGGGGGTACTGAAGCTTTCTTT.

This clone was seen a handful of times. The gene calls are TRBV15 and TRBJ2-7; the match to TRBD2 covers 14 bases. V was clipped by 2 bases and J by 2 bases; unmatched bases: 8. The CDR3 has 18 residues. Germline lookup yields CDR1 LNHNV and CDR2 YYDKDF (reference sequence). The DNA for the CDR3 is TGTGCCACCAGCAGATCGCCGGGACTAGCGGGAGCAACCTACGAGCAGTACTTC. It codes for CATSRSPGLAGATYEQYF.

The V and J genes are TRBV10-3 and TRBJ2-2; D gene ambiguous. V shed 0 bases and J shed 6 bases, with 8 bases lying between them. The CDR3 has 14 amino acids. CDR1 ENHRY and CDR2 SYGVKD come from the germline V gene. CDR3 sequence: CAISESVRSGELFF. CDR3 DNA: TGTGCCATCAGTGAGTCGGTGCGTTCCGGGGAGCTGTTTTTT.

The J gene is TRBJ2-5, the V gene TRBV5-4; 7 bases agree with TRBD1. Germline CDR1 and CDR2: SGHNT and YYREEE (reference sequence). CDR3 length: 15 residues. The V segment lost 0 bases and the J segment 5 bases; nucleotides outside the gene matches: 7. In nucleotides, the CDR3 is TGTGCCAGCAGCTTGGGGGTCACAGGGGATGAGACCCAGTACTTC. As protein: CASSLGVTGDETQYF. Full variable domain (remainder filled in from reference TRBV5-4 and TRBJ2-5): ETGVTQSPTHLIKTRGQQVTLRCSSQSGHNTVSWYQQALGQGPQFIFQYYREEENGRGNFPPRFSGLQFPNYSSELNVNALELDDSALYLCASSLGVTGDETQYFGPGTRLLVL.

V usage is TRBV18 and J usage is TRBJ2-7, with a tentative D call TRBD2 (5 bases). Trimming cost V 4 bases and J 2 bases, with 12 bases left between them. The CDR3 sequence is 14 residues long. Germline V gives CDR1 KGHSH, CDR2 LQKENI. The CDR3 sequence: CASSLRTLPYEQYF. CDR3 nucleotides: TGTGCCAGCTCACTACGGACTCTTCCCTACGAGCAGTACTTC.

The CDR3 nucleotides are TGTGCCAGCAGCCTGGACAGGGGGCGAGATGAGCAGTTCTTC. Translated, it gives CASSLDRGRDEQFF. The rearrangement links TRBV7-3 to TRBJ2-1, with TRBD1 matching over 11 bases. J gave up 8 bases and V 5 bases, and 5 bases lay outside the gene matches. The CDR3 consists of 14 residues. The germline V gene has CDR1 SGHTA and CDR2 FQGTGA.

The chain recombines TRBV27 with TRBJ1-1, with TRBD1 matching over 7 bases. This CDR3 contains 15 residues. Germline values: CDR1 MNHEY, CDR2 SMNVEV (reference sequence). The junction had 11 bases not matched to a gene; V was cut back by 5 bases and J by 5 bases. CDR3 DNA: TGTGCCAGCAGTCCTTCAGACAGGGCGGATACTGAAGCTTTCTTT. Translated, it gives CASSPSDRADTEAFF.

The chain has TRBV10-3 and TRBJ2-2; no reliable D call. This CDR3 spans 15 amino acids. Looked up from germline, CDR1 is ENHRY and CDR2 is SYGVKD. Trimming took off 2 bases at V and 6 bases at J, with 13 bases between the two ends. CDR3: CAISERSAGSGELFF. DNA for the CDR3: TGTGCCATCAGTGAGAGGTCAGCCGGGTCCGGGGAGCTGTTTTTT.

The V and J genes are TRBV5-4 and TRBJ2-7, with 8 positions matching TRBD2. J lost 4 bases, V lost 4 bases, and 10 bases had no gene match. CDR1 and CDR2 (germline): SGHNT, YYREEE (reference sequence). The CDR3 totals 15 residues. CDR3 sequence reads: CASSGAGTSGYEQYF. As DNA, the CDR3 is TGTGCCAGCAGCGGCGCCGGGACTAGTGGGTACGAGCAGTACTTC.

The J gene is TRBJ1-5, the V gene TRBV24-1; D is perhaps TRBD1 (5 bases). The V gene lost 7 bases and the J gene lost 6 bases, with 12 bases spanning the gap. This CDR3 is built from 13 residues. Germline V lookup: CDR1 KGHDR, CDR2 SFDVKD. The CDR3 sequence: CATSESGGQPQHF. The CDR3 DNA follows: TGTGCCACCAGCGAATCGGGGGGTCAGCCCCAGCATTTT.

This chain joins TRBV5-4 and TRBJ1-1; no reliable D call. Looked up from germline, CDR1 is SGHNT and CDR2 is YYREEE (reference sequence). This CDR3 is 14 amino acids long. V lost 7 bases, J lost 1 base, and 14 bases lay in between. In nucleotides, the CDR3 is TGTGCCAGCGGAACTAAGACGGAGAACACTGAAGCTTTCTTT. Translating gives CASGTKTENTEAFF.

CDR3 loop: CASSLSGQRAGYGYTF. The CDR3 DNA reads TGTGCCAGCAGTTTATCGGGCCAGCGGGCTGGCTATGGCTACACCTTC. This chain links TRBV27 with TRBJ1-2, with D hard to call. This CDR3 has 16 residues. V lost 0 bases, J lost 4 bases, and 15 bases lay in between. Germline CDR1 reads MNHEY; CDR2 reads SMNVEV (reference sequence).

This clone was seen just once. The chain links TRBV7-2 to TRBJ2-3; the D gene is possibly TRBD2 (6 bases). V was cut by 1 base and J by 2 bases, with 13 bases left in between. This CDR3 comprises 16 residues. Germline values: CDR1 SGHTA, CDR2 FQGNSA. CDR3 in amino acids: CASSLGLASYTDTQYF. The CDR3, as DNA: TGTGCCAGCAGCTTAGGGCTAGCGTCTTACACAGATACGCAGTATTTT.

The gene calls are TRBV5-4 and TRBJ1-1, with unresolved D. CDR1 and CDR2 from the germline V gene are SGHNT and YYREEE (reference sequence). V dropped 0 bases and J dropped 0 bases, with 9 bases sitting between them. The CDR3 spans 15 residues. CDR3 nucleotide sequence: TGTGCCAGCAGCTTGGGTCAGTTAATGAACACTGAAGCTTTCTTT. It is translated as CASSLGQLMNTEAFF.